This T cell receptor (beta chain) was obtained from a study of blood T cell repertoires in COVID-19 (dated by TCRdb to the early 2020s). Regarding the study in general: Samples from collaborators originated in the United States, Italy and Spain and spanned both the acute and convalescent phases of COVID-19. The sample metadata nearly always contained a de-identified subject ID, COVID-19 status, age in years and sex. The repertoires were made available in a free public database intended to serve as a resource for research on the immune response to SARS-CoV-2. Where available, HLA class I and class II types were taken from metadata supplied by the sample provider and were not determined by assay-based typing. The samples were drawn from two sources: the first 160 participants of the ongoing ImmuneRACE study, and 1,254 subjects contributed by 6 global collaborators. The material from the prospective study consisted of cDNA or gDNA derived from T cells, B-cell-depleted T cells, or PBMCs. Subjects who had been exposed to COVID-19, were actively infected with it, or had recovered from it provided the deeply sampled blood TCRbeta repertoires that made up the dataset. Study-wide findings and limitations: How much clinical and demographic metadata was included differed by source and by participant, and the metadata was provided uncurated.

The CDR3 sequence holds 18 residues, the cysteine and phenylalanine included. Only CDR3 DNA is held: 54 bases, read in frame from base 1. Looking up the germline V gene yields CDR1 LGHNA and CDR2 YSLEER. The V end gives up 0 bases and the J end 1 base, leaving 9 bases in the junction not matched to a gene. Remarks on this clone: Its antigen is unknown. Base qualities are not recorded, but no much larger clone differs from it by a single base.

Collaborating institutions collected whole blood in K2EDTA tubes following their own protocols. For TCRbeta analysis, collaborators shipped samples as frozen whole blood, isolated PBMCs, or DNA extracted from either of those sample types. TCRbeta CDR3 regions were amplified from genomic DNA by means of the immunoSEQ Assay, a bias-controlled multiplex PCR. In the paper's pipeline: The number of nucleated cells in each sample was estimated by amplification of reference gene primers within the assay. To quantify the absolute abundance of each unique TCRbeta CDR3 rearrangement, sequence reads were collapsed and filtered. For each sample, productive Simpson clonality was calculated by taking the square root of Simpson's diversity index across productive rearrangements. In TCRdb, the immuneACCESS table is reduced to in-frame sequences with V and J assigned. These tables do not hold every clone; where another copy was compared, an unresolved V gene accounts for under half, and the others remain unexplained. Clone size and V and J calls were adopted from that table, with D and trimming inferred from the DNA. The sample includes 100,000 to 110,000 clones, with around four fifths observed a single time. The ten largest clones add up to over 30% of the sample.

The V gene is TRBV4-3 and the J gene is TRBJ2-3, with TRBD2 matching 8 junction bases. The sequence was collected from a man between 65 and 79 years old with active or convalescent COVID-19. Input material: peripheral blood. The CDR3 amino acid sequence is: CASSQDEGIAGRTDTQYF. DNA sequence: TGCGCCAGCAGCCAAGATGAGGGAATAGCGGGGCGCACAGATACGCAGTATTTT.